The TCR beta chain under discussion was sequenced for a study of blood T cell repertoires in COVID-19 (dated by TCRdb to 2019 to 2021). General notes on the study: Samples covering the acute and convalescent phases of COVID-19 were provided by collaborators in the United States, Italy and Spain. Sample metadata almost always included a de-identified subject ID, COVID-19 status, age in years and sex. Deeply sampled blood TCRbeta repertoires from subjects exposed to, actively infected with, or recovered from COVID-19 were included in the dataset. The prospective study material was composed of cDNA or gDNA derived from T cells, B-cell-depleted T cells, or PBMCs. The samples were drawn from two sources: the first 160 participants of the ongoing ImmuneRACE study, and 1,200 or so subjects contributed by 6 global collaborators. Where available, HLA class I and class II types were taken from metadata supplied by the sample provider and were not determined by assay-based typing. A freely available public database, intended as a resource for researchers studying the immune response to SARS-CoV-2, is where the repertoires were released.

Remarks on this clone: Its cognate antigen has yet to be identified. One base away there is no much larger clone; base qualities are not given.

The collaborating institutions used their own protocols to collect whole blood in K2EDTA tubes. For TCRbeta analysis, collaborators shipped samples as frozen whole blood, isolated PBMCs, or DNA extracted from either of those sample types. Here is what the overall study found, with its caveats: The amount of clinical and demographic metadata varied by source and participant and was provided uncurated.

TCRbeta CDR3 regions were amplified from genomic DNA by means of the immunoSEQ Assay, a bias-controlled multiplex PCR. In the source study's methods: Within the assay, amplification of reference gene primers was used to estimate how many nucleated cells each sample contained. To quantify the absolute abundance of each unique TCRbeta CDR3 rearrangement, sequence reads were collapsed and filtered. For each sample, productive Simpson clonality was calculated by taking the square root of Simpson's diversity index across productive rearrangements. As stored in TCRdb, this immuneACCESS dataset retains in-frame rearrangements with V and J assigned. A fraction of the clones does not appear; measured against another copy, unresolved V genes explain less than half of the discrepancy, and the remainder lacks a known reason. From that table come the V and J calls and clone size; the DNA was used to work out D and trimming. The table for this sample lists about 190,000 clones; 84% of them were counted only once. 4% to 6% of the sample is held by the ten biggest clonotypes.

Material for sequencing was peripheral blood. This TCR derives from a woman aged 70-85 years with active or convalescent COVID-19.

The DNA reads TGTGCCAGTAGTGCACAGGTTTGGGAGACCCAGTACTTC. Its protein reads: CASSAQVWETQYF. The chain employs TRBV19 and TRBJ2-5; tentative D gene TRBD1, with 5 bases matching. The germline V gene encodes CDR1 LNHDA and CDR2 SQIVND (reference sequence). The V end loses 5 bases and the J end loses 5 bases, and a stretch of 12 bases separates them. The CDR3 measures 13 amino acids from cysteine to phenylalanine. CDR3 DNA only is kept here, 39 bases in frame from base 1. This CDR3, with the reference TRBV19 and TRBJ2-5 proteins standing in past its ends, gives the full variable domain DGGITQSPKYLFRKEGQNVTLSCEQNLNHDAMYWYRQDPGQGLRLIYYSQIVNDFQKGDIAEGYSVSREKKESFPLTVTSAQKNPTAFYLCASSAQVWETQYFGPGTRLLVL.